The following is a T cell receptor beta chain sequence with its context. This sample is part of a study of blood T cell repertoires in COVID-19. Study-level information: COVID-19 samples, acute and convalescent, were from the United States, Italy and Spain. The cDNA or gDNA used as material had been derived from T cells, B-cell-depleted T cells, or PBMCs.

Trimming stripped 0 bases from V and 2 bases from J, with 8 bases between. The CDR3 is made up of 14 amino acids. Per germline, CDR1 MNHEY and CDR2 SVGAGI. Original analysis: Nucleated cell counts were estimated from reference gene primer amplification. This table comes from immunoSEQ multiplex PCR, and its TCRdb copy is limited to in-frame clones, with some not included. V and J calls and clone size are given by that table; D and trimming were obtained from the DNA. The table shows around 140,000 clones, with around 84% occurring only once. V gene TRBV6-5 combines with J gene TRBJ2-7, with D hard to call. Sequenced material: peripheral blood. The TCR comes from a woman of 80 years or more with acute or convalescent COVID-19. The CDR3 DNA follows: TGTGCCAGCAGTTACTCCCGGGTTACCTACGAGCAGTACTTC. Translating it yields CASSYSRVTYEQYF.